This T cell receptor beta chain was identified in a study of blood T cell repertoires in COVID-19. Original processing methods: Researchers report that nucleated cell counts were estimated from reference gene primer amplification. The data were produced by immunoSEQ multiplex PCR, yet TCRdb's version contains in-frame clones alone and is incomplete. That table furnishes V, J and clone size, whereas the DNA furnished D and trimming. The repertoire includes around 290,000 clones, less than 90% of them detected once, and under 15% sits in the top ten. This CDR3 is built from 14 residues. Germline-derived CDR1 and CDR2 are KGHSH and LQKENI. V shed 2 bases, J shed 10 bases, and the junction held 8 bases outside the gene matches. This clone was seen only once.

The sequencing sample was made of peripheral blood. The chain links TRBV18 to TRBJ2-1; 7 nucleotides match TRBD2. This TCR was recovered from a woman in her 70s with COVID-19, enrolled during active disease. CDR3 in DNA: TGTGCCAGCTCACCAACTAGCCCGGGACTAGAGCAGTTCTTC. This translates into CASSPTSPGLEQFF.